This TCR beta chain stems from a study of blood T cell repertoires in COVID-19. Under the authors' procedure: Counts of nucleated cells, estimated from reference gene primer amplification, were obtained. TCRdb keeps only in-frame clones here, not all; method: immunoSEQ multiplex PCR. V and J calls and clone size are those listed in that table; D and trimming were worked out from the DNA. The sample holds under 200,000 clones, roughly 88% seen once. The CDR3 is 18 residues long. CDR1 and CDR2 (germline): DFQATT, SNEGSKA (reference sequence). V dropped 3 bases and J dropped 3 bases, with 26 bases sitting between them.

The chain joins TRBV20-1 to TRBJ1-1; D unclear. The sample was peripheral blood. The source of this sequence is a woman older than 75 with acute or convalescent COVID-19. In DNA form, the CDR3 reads TGCAGTGCTAGTACCTTCTCGGGATCGGGGAGTGGTTACACTGAAGCTTTCTTT. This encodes CSASTFSGSGSGYTEAFF.